Listed below are T cell receptor beta chains from one sample, sequenced in a study of cytomegalovirus exposure and HLA in healthy donors. Libraries were prepared by immunoSEQ multiplex PCR; TCRdb keeps only in-frame clonotypes and omits some of them. The sample yields 150,000 to 200,000 clones, approximately 80% seen once. Input material: PBMCs. The receptors here all came from a woman aged 40 to 49 in good health and CMV-seronegative. CDR3s include the opening cysteine and the closing phenylalanine or tryptophan. Fields, in order: D gene, clone size, CDR3 length, J gene, V gene, CDR3 protein, CDR3 DNA. D genes are given only for firm matches. Clone size, where shown, is once, few, many, or a class for clones that have expanded.

TRBD2 | - | 16 | TRBJ2-1 | TRBV7-7 | CASSHDLAGAGDEQFF | TGTGCCAGCAGCCACGACTTAGCGGGAGCTGGGGATGAGCAGTTCTTC
TRBD2 | once | 15 | TRBJ2-3 | TRBV6-1 | CASRPTSGTTDTQYF | TGTGCCAGCAGACCTACTAGCGGGACGACAGATACGCAGTATTTT
- | - | 14 | TRBJ1-1 | TRBV25-1 | CASSDQGFAPEAFF | TGTGCCAGCAGTGACCAGGGGTTCGCTCCTGAAGCTTTCTTT
TRBD1 | - | 13 | TRBJ1-1 | TRBV27 | CASGDRGPTEAFF | TGTGCCAGCGGTGACAGGGGGCCCACTGAAGCTTTCTTT
TRBD2 | - | 15 | TRBJ2-2 | TRBV7-2 | CASTGTSGVTGELFF | TGTGCCAGCACCGGGACTAGCGGAGTCACCGGGGAGCTGTTTTTT
- | once | 14 | TRBJ1-2 | TRBV7-2 | CASSLVAGATFGTF | TGTGCCAGCAGCTTAGTGGCAGGGGCGACTTTTGGCACCTTC
TRBD1 | - | 16 | TRBJ2-3 | TRBV7-9 | CASSRGTGGYTDTQYF | TGTGCCAGCAGCAGAGGGACAGGGGGATACACAGATACGCAGTATTTT
- | - | 14 | TRBJ2-5 | TRBV7-2 | CASSLKTGQETQYF | TGTGCCAGCAGCTTAAAGACAGGACAAGAGACCCAGTACTTC
- | - | 14 | TRBJ1-5 | TRBV13 | CASSLGTGYQPQHF | TGTGCCAGCAGCTTAGGAACAGGGTATCAGCCCCAGCATTTT
TRBD1 | - | 13 | TRBJ2-6 | TRBV5-4 | CASSGTGANGLTF | TGTGCCAGCAGTGGTACAGGGGCCAACGGCCTGACTTTC
TRBD2 | few | 16 | TRBJ2-3 | TRBV10-3 | CAISRTSGRGTDTQYF | TGTGCCATCAGCCGGACTAGCGGGAGGGGGACAGATACGCAGTATTTT
- | - | 15 | TRBJ2-1 | TRBV11-1 | CASSLLQGMGSEQFF | TGTGCCAGCAGCTTACTGCAGGGGATGGGGAGTGAGCAGTTCTTC
- | - | 14 | TRBJ1-2 | TRBV12-5 | CASGLWPSGYGYTF | TGTGCTAGTGGTTTGTGGCCGTCTGGCTATGGCTACACCTTC
- | once | 15 | TRBJ2-1 | TRBV11-3 | CASSGDSLFGYEQFF | TGTGCCAGCAGCGGGGACTCCTTGTTCGGGTATGAGCAGTTCTTC
TRBD1 | - | 16 | TRBJ2-2 | TRBV9 | CASSPRGDRVAGELFF | TGTGCCAGCAGCCCCCGGGGGGACAGGGTAGCCGGGGAGCTGTTTTTT
- | - | 15 | TRBJ1-5 | TRBV6-5 | CASSYSSREGQPQHF | TGTGCCAGCAGTTACTCGAGCAGGGAAGGTCAGCCCCAGCATTTT
TRBD2 | - | 15 | TRBJ2-7 | TRBV7-3 | CASSKGLAGVDEQYF | TGTGCCAGCAGCAAGGGGCTAGCGGGGGTTGACGAGCAGTACTTC
- | - | 15 | TRBJ1-5 | TRBV19 | CASSIGPPGFSPQHF | TGTGCCAGTAGTATAGGGCCCCCAGGGTTTTCACCCCAGCATTTT
TRBD1 | - | 13 | TRBJ1-2 | TRBV30 | CAWEEGAGYGYTF | TGTGCCTGGGAGGAGGGGGCTGGCTATGGCTACACCTTC
- | - | 14 | TRBJ1-5 | TRBV30 | CAWSGGVGNQPQHF | TGTGCCTGGAGCGGAGGGGTGGGCAATCAGCCCCAGCATTTT
- | once | 15 | TRBJ1-1 | TRBV5-1 | CASSLSAGWTTEAFF | TGCGCCAGCAGCTTATCGGCAGGGTGGACCACTGAAGCTTTCTTT
- | - | 14 | TRBJ1-2 | TRBV11-3 | CASSFSSQGNGYTF | TGTGCCAGCAGCTTTAGTTCCCAGGGGAATGGCTACACCTTC
- | - | 14 | TRBJ1-2 | TRBV9 | CASSGEQGHYGYTF | TGTGCCAGCAGCGGCGAACAGGGACACTATGGCTACACCTTC
TRBD1 | once | 17 | TRBJ2-6 | TRBV7-2 | CASSLRTGLSGANVLTF | TGTGCCAGCAGCTTAAGGACAGGGCTCTCTGGGGCCAACGTCCTGACTTTC
TRBD1 | once | 14 | TRBJ1-2 | TRBV2 | CASSEKQGAGGYTF | TGTGCCAGCAGTGAAAAACAGGGGGCCGGTGGCTACACCTTC
- | - | 16 | TRBJ2-7 | TRBV11-3 | CASSPRTGDSIYEQYF | TGTGCCAGCAGCCCCCGTACAGGGGACTCAATCTACGAGCAGTACTTC
- | - | 14 | TRBJ2-5 | TRBV5-1 | CASSLEAAQGTQYF | TGCGCCAGCAGCTTGGAGGCAGCCCAGGGGACCCAGTACTTC
- | - | 16 | TRBJ2-1 | TRBV18 | CASSPVARREIDEQFF | TGTGCCAGCTCACCAGTCGCCCGGCGGGAAATCGACGAGCAGTTCTTC
TRBD1 | - | 13 | TRBJ2-5 | TRBV5-5 | CASSWTGQETQYF | TGTGCCAGCAGTTGGACAGGACAAGAGACCCAGTACTTC
- | once | 13 | TRBJ2-3 | TRBV19 | CASSMLSTDTQYF | TGTGCCAGTAGTATGCTAAGCACAGATACGCAGTATTTT
- | - | 13 | TRBJ2-2 | TRBV30 | CAWSVSHTGELFF | TGTGCCTGGAGTGTGTCTCACACCGGGGAGCTGTTTTTT
TRBD2 | - | 15 | TRBJ2-3 | TRBV4-3 | CASSSSGVGSDTQYF | TGCGCCAGCAGTTCAAGCGGGGTGGGGTCAGATACGCAGTATTTT
- | once | 19 | TRBJ2-1 | TRBV7-2 | CASSVTSRPAPSSYNEQFF | TGTGCCAGCAGCGTTACTAGCAGGCCGGCCCCCAGCTCCTACAATGAGCAGTTCTTC
- | - | 14 | TRBJ2-3 | TRBV27 | CASSLSIRGGTQYF | TGTGCCAGCAGTTTATCGATTCGGGGTGGAACGCAGTATTTT
- | - | 13 | TRBJ2-3 | TRBV12-5 | CASGLVRSDTQYF | TGTGCTAGTGGTTTGGTACGGTCAGATACGCAGTATTTT
- | few | 15 | TRBJ2-7 | TRBV7-2 | CASSLLPNTGLEQYF | TGTGCCAGCAGCTTGCTCCCCAACACTGGGCTCGAGCAGTACTTC
TRBD1 | - | 14 | TRBJ1-1 | TRBV27 | CASTLTGMNTEAFF | TGTGCCAGCACTTTGACAGGGATGAACACTGAAGCTTTCTTT
TRBD1 | - | 14 | TRBJ2-3 | TRBV30 | CARRQGPGTDTQYF | TGTGCCCGACGACAGGGTCCCGGCACAGATACGCAGTATTTT
- | - | 14 | TRBJ2-2 | TRBV29-1 | CSVRPQKNTGELFF | TGCAGCGTCAGGCCTCAAAAAAACACCGGGGAGCTGTTTTTT
- | - | 14 | TRBJ1-1 | TRBV19 | CASSIYNRDTEAFF | TGTGCCAGTAGTATCTACAACCGGGACACTGAAGCTTTCTTT
- | - | 14 | TRBJ2-3 | TRBV19 | CASSTSASTDTQYF | TGTGCCAGTAGTACTAGCGCGAGCACAGATACGCAGTATTTT
TRBD1 | once | 16 | TRBJ2-3 | TRBV7-9 | CSSSWGGTGETDTQYF | TGTTCCAGCAGCTGGGGGGGGACAGGGGAGACAGATACGCAGTATTTT
- | - | 17 | TRBJ2-1 | TRBV2 | CASSERGGQDAYNEQFF | TGTGCCAGCAGTGAGAGGGGGGGACAGGACGCCTACAATGAGCAGTTCTTC
- | - | 13 | TRBJ1-1 | TRBV5-4 | CASSTTRDTEAFF | TGTGCCAGCAGTACCACCCGGGACACTGAAGCTTTCTTT
TRBD1 | - | 15 | TRBJ2-3 | TRBV5-1 | CASSLIGDRGDTQYF | TGCGCCAGCAGCTTAATTGGGGACAGGGGAGATACGCAGTATTTT
TRBD1 | once | 16 | TRBJ2-5 | TRBV10-3 | CAISETRQGLRETQYF | TGTGCCATCAGTGAGACCAGACAGGGTTTGAGGGAGACCCAGTACTTC
- | - | 15 | TRBJ1-4 | TRBV5-4 | CASSLAGVLNEKLFF | TGTGCCAGCAGCTTGGCGGGAGTCCTAAATGAAAAACTGTTTTTT
TRBD2 | - | 14 | TRBJ2-1 | TRBV19 | CASSMQRETNEQFF | TGTGCCAGTAGCATGCAGCGGGAGACGAATGAGCAGTTCTTC
TRBD2 | - | 21 | TRBJ2-3 | TRBV30 | CAWSTDPPGLAGEGVSDTQYF | TGTGCCTGGAGTACGGATCCGCCGGGACTAGCGGGAGAGGGGGTATCAGATACGCAGTATTTT
TRBD2 | - | 16 | TRBJ2-5 | TRBV25-1 | CASSAWGLAGEETQYF | TGTGCCAGCAGTGCCTGGGGACTAGCGGGAGAGGAGACCCAGTACTTC
- | - | 14 | TRBJ1-1 | TRBV9 | CASSVDSRNTEAFF | TGTGCCAGCAGCGTTGACAGCAGGAACACTGAAGCTTTCTTT